The 9 T cell receptor beta chains below were found in one sample sequenced in a study of T cell responses to AZD1222 COVID-19 vaccine. Some clones are missing from TCRdb's copy, which holds only in-frame ones; the method was immunoSEQ multiplex PCR. In the table there are about 160,000 clones, approximately 90% of which are singletons. Sequenced here: peripheral blood, sampled 28 days after the second AZD1222 dose. These receptors originate from an adult who received the AZD1222 COVID-19 vaccine.

This chain uses TRBV4-2 with TRBJ1-4; D is unclear. Germline lookup yields CDR1 LGHNA and CDR2 YNFKEQ. V lost 4 bases and J lost 7, with 7 bases in between. This CDR3 spans 12 amino acids. This CDR3 is CASSLRREKLFF. The DNA for the CDR3 is TGTGCCAGCAGCCTCCGCCGTGAAAAACTGTTTTTT.

This clone showed up just once. The chain couples TRBV2 to TRBJ1-1, with D possibly TRBD1 on 5 matching bases. Trimming removed 11 bases from V and 0 bases from J, with 10 bases in between. CDR3 length: 12 amino acids. Germline V lookup: CDR1 SNHLY, CDR2 FYNNEI. This CDR3 reads CACGGVNTEAFF. The DNA of the CDR3 is TGTGCCTGTGGGGGAGTGAACACTGAAGCTTTCTTT.

The V call is TRBV19, the J call TRBJ2-7; D possibly matches TRBD1 or TRBD2 (5 bases each). Per germline, CDR1 LNHDA and CDR2 SQIVND (reference sequence). The CDR3 sequence is 14 residues long. V shed 6 bases and J shed 6 bases, with 18 bases lying between them. DNA for the CDR3: TGTGCCAGTAGAAGTACGGGGCTCCGTGGCGAGCAGTACTTC. Its protein is CASRSTGLRGEQYF.

The rearrangement links TRBV30 to TRBJ1-1, with a tentative D call TRBD1 (5 bases). The V gene lost 2 bases and the J gene lost 1 base, with 14 bases spanning the gap. The CDR3 is 15 amino acids. The germline V gene has CDR1 GTSNPN and CDR2 SVGIG (reference sequence). The CDR3 nucleotides read TGTGCCTGGAGTAGCGGAGGGGCCACGAACACTGAAGCTTTCTTT. Translating it yields CAWSSGGATNTEAFF.

This clone was observed a single time. The chain has TRBV5-4 and TRBJ1-1; TRBD1 matches at 10 bases. Germline trimming cut 0 bases from V and 5 bases from J; bases unmatched to any gene: 7. Germline lookup yields CDR1 SGHNT and CDR2 YYREEE (reference sequence). This CDR3 is 16 amino acids long. CDR3 bases: TGTGCCAGCAGCTTGGGACAGGGGGCTATGTGGACTGAAGCTTTCTTT. Translating it yields CASSLGQGAMWTEAFF.

V usage is TRBV7-6 and J usage is TRBJ2-3; the D is unclear. Germline values: CDR1 SGHVS, CDR2 FNYEAQ. The CDR3 consists of 14 residues. The V end was cut by 2 bases, the J end by 6 bases, with 12 bases between. The CDR3 DNA is TGTGCCAGCAGCTTAAACCTAGAGTACGATACGCAGTATTTT. Protein: CASSLNLEYDTQYF.

The chain employs TRBV19 and TRBJ2-3, with D possibly TRBD2 on 6 matching bases. The CDR3 extends over 16 amino acids. Germline CDR1 reads LNHDA; CDR2 reads SQIVND (reference sequence). Trimming removed 8 bases from V and 1 base from J, with 19 bases in between. In DNA form, the CDR3 reads TGTGCCAGTTCGTCCTACGGGGGTGGGGGCACAGATACGCAGTATTTT. This encodes CASSSYGGGGTDTQYF.

The chain is built from TRBV9 and TRBJ2-7; TRBD2 agrees at 12 bases. Trimming took 0 bases from V and 3 from J; bases not matched to a gene: 4. The CDR3 loop spans 16 amino acids. Germline V gene lookup returns CDR1 SGDLS and CDR2 YYNGEE. CDR3 sequence reads: CASSVGGLAGSYEQYF. CDR3 nucleotide sequence: TGTGCCAGCAGCGTAGGTGGACTAGCGGGGAGCTACGAGCAGTACTTC.

The chain carries TRBV4-2 and TRBJ1-6; D is unresolved. V was trimmed by 0 bases and J by 7 bases, leaving 10 bases between them. Germline V CDR1 and CDR2: LGHNA, YNFKEQ. The CDR3 loop spans 15 amino acids. The CDR3 spells CASSQEFFTNSPLHF. CDR3 nucleotides: TGTGCCAGCAGCCAAGAGTTTTTTACAAATTCACCCCTCCACTTT.